Below are 9 T cell receptor beta chains sequenced from a single sample in a study of blood T cell repertoires in COVID-19. This table comes from immunoSEQ multiplex PCR, and its TCRdb copy is limited to in-frame clones, with some not included. The repertoire consists of some 200,000 clones, with about 87% occurring once and the leading ten covering about 3%. Input material: peripheral blood. The origin of the receptors is a man aged 40-55 years with active or convalescent COVID-19.

V gene TRBV6-5 combines with J gene TRBJ2-1, with D maybe TRBD2 (5 bases). Germline V gives CDR1 MNHEY, CDR2 SVGAGI. Trimming left V 5 bases short and J 4 bases short, with 15 bases between. The CDR3 is made up of 15 amino acids. The CDR3 bases are TGTGCCAGCAGTCCGGACTCCCGACGTTACAATGAGCAGTTCTTC. As protein: CASSPDSRRYNEQFF.

This sequence joins TRBV7-2 and TRBJ1-2; TRBD1 might be the D (5 bases). Germline V gene data show CDR1 as SGHTA and CDR2 as FQGNSA. V gave up 0 bases and J gave up 1 base, with 6 bases separating them. CDR3 length: 14 amino acids. The CDR3 nucleotides read TGTGCCAGCAGCTTAGCGGACAATAACTATGGCTACACCTTC. It translates to CASSLADNNYGYTF.

To note about this clone: Other DNA sequences in this specimen translate into the identical CDR3. This sequence joins TRBV30 and TRBJ1-5, with unresolved D. Germline lookup yields CDR1 GTSNPN and CDR2 SVGIG (reference sequence). The CDR3 loop spans 13 amino acids. V lost 2 bases and J 4 bases, leaving 9 bases between the germline ends. The CDR3 bases are TGTGCCTGGAGTACAAGGGAGAATCAGCCCCAGCATTTT. Encoded protein: CAWSTRENQPQHF.

The chain employs TRBV28 and TRBJ1-1, with D possibly TRBD1 on 5 matching bases. The CDR3 extends over 12 amino acids. Deletions cut 11 bases from V and 8 bases from J, with 18 bases between. Germline CDR1 MDHEN, CDR2 SYDVKM. The CDR3 DNA is TGTGCCGTTCCAGTACCCGCAGGGGAAGCTTTCTTT. Translation: CAVPVPAGEAFF.

V gene TRBV27 combines with J gene TRBJ1-1; D not resolved. The CDR3 is 13 residues long. Per the germline V gene, CDR1 is MNHEY and CDR2 is SMNVEV (reference sequence). V was pared by 3 bases and J by 7 bases, with 12 bases between. In DNA form, the CDR3 reads TGTGCCAGCAGTTTGGGCCAAGACCTTGAAGCTTTCTTT. This sequence encodes CASSLGQDLEAFF.

The chain uses TRBV5-4 and TRBJ2-1; 12 bases match TRBD1. Germline V lookup: CDR1 SGHNT, CDR2 YYREEE (reference sequence). This CDR3 region has 15 residues. J lost 6 bases, V lost 4 bases, and 5 bases had no gene match. In nucleotides, the CDR3 is TGTGCCAGCAGCGACCGGGACAGGGGGCGCAATGAGCAGTTCTTC. Its protein product is CASSDRDRGRNEQFF.

This chain uses TRBV6-5 with TRBJ2-3, with 7 bases aligning to TRBD1. The V segment lost 2 bases and the J segment 4 bases; nucleotides outside the gene matches: 9. This CDR3 spans 16 amino acids. The V gene's germline CDR1 is MNHEY and CDR2 SVGAGI. As DNA, the CDR3 is TGTGCCAGCAGTTACCGGTCAGGGGGTTTCGCAGATACGCAGTATTTT. This gives the protein CASSYRSGGFADTQYF.

The rearrangement links TRBV7-2 to TRBJ2-3; D gene ambiguous. There are 12 residues in the CDR3. V lost 5 bases and J 6 bases, leaving 9 bases between the germline ends. Per germline, CDR1 SGHTA and CDR2 FQGNSA. The DNA of the CDR3 is TGTGCCAGCAGCCTATGGTCGGATACGCAGTATTTT. It translates to CASSLWSDTQYF.

V and J are TRBV7-8 and TRBJ2-7, with TRBD2 as a possible D gene (5 bases). CDR1 and CDR2 from the germline V gene are SGHVS and FQNEAQ. V was trimmed by 5 bases and J by 3 bases, leaving 11 bases between them. The CDR3 extends over 13 amino acids. CDR3 region: CASSGSRGYEQYF. The DNA for the CDR3 is TGTGCCAGCAGCGGCTCCCGGGGCTACGAGCAGTACTTC.